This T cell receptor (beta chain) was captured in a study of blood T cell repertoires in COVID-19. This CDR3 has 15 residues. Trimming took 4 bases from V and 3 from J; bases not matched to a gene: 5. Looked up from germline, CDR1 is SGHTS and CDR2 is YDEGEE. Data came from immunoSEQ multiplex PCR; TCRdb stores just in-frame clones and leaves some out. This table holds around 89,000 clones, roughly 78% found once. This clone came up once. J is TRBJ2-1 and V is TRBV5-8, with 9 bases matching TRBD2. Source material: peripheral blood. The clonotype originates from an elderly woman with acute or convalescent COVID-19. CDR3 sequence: CASSLRGGVYNEQFF. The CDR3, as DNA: TGTGCCAGCAGCCTGCGGGGGGGGGTCTACAATGAGCAGTTCTTC.